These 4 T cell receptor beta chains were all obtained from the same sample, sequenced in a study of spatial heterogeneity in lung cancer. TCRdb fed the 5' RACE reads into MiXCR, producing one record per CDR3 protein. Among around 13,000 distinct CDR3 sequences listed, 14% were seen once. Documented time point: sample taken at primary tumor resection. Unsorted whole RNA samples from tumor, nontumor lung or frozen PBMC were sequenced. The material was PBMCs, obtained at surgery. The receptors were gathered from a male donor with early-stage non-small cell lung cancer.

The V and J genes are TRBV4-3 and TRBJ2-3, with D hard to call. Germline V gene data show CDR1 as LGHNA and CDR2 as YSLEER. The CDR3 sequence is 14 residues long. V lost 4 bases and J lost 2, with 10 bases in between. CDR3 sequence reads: CASSLLLDTDTQYF. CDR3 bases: TGCGCCAGCAGCCTCCTCCTCGACACAGATACGCAGTATTTT.

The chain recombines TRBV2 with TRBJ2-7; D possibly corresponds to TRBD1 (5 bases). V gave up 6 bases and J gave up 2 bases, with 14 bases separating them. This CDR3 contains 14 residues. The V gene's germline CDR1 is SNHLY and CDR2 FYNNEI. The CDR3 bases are TGTGCCAGCAGGGCTCAGGGTTCTACCTACGAGCAGTACTTC. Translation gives CASRAQGSTYEQYF.

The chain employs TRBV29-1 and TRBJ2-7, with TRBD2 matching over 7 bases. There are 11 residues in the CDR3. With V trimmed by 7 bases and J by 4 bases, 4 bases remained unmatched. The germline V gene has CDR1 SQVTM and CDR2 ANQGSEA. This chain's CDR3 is CSAHGGYEQYF. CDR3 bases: TGCAGCGCCCACGGGGGGTACGAGCAGTACTTC.

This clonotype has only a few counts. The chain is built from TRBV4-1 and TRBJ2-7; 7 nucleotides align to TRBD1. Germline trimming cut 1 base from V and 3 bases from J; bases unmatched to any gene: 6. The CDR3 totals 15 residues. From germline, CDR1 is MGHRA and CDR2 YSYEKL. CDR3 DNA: TGCGCCAGCAGCCAAGTCCCGGGACAGAACTACGAGCAGTACTTC. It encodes CASSQVPGQNYEQYF.